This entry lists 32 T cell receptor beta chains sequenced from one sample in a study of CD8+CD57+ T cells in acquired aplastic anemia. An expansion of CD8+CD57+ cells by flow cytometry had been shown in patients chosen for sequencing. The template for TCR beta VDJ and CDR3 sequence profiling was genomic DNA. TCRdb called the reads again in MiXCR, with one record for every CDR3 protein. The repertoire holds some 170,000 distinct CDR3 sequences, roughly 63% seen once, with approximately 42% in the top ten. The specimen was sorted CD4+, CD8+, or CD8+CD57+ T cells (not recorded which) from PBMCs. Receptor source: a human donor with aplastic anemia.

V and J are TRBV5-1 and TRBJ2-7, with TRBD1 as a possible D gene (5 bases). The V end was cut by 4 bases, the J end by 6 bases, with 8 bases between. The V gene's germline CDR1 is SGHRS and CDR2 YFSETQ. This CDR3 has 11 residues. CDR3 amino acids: CASSTTGEQYF. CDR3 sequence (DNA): TGCGCCAGCAGCACTACAGGCGAGCAGTACTTC. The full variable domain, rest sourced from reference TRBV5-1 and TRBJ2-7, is KAGVTQTPRYLIKTRGQQVTLSCSPISGHRSVSWYQQTPGQGLQFLFEYFSETQRNKGNFPGRFSGRQFSNSRSEMNVSTLELGDSALYLCASSTTGEQYFGPGTRLTVT.

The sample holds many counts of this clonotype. CDR3 residues: CASSIGQGRVVEQFF. CDR3 DNA: TGTGCCAGTAGTATTGGGCAGGGGAGGGTAGTTGAGCAGTTCTTC. The rearrangement links TRBV19 to TRBJ2-1; weak D call: TRBD2 (7 bases). Germline CDR1 reads LNHDA; CDR2 reads SQIVND (reference sequence). The CDR3 extends over 15 amino acids. With 3 bases removed from V and 9 bases from J, the gap between germline ends came to 18 bases.

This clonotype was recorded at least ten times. CDR3 nucleotide sequence: TGTGCCAGCAGTAGGACTGTTGAAAAAGAGACCCAGTACTTC. This sequence encodes CASSRTVEKETQYF. The chain carries TRBV6-5 and TRBJ2-5, with TRBD2 as a possible D gene (5 bases). CDR1 and CDR2 from the germline V gene are MNHEY and SVGAGI. V lost 5 bases and J 3 bases, leaving 13 bases between the germline ends. The CDR3 has 14 amino acids.

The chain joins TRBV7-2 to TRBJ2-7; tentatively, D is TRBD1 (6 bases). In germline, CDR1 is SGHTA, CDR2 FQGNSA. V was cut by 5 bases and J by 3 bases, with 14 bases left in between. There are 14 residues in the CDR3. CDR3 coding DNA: TGTGCCAGCAGCCTGCGGCGGACAGACTACGAGCAGTACTTC. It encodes CASSLRRTDYEQYF. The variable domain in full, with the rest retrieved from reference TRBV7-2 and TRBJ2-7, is GAGVSQSPSNKVTEKGKDVELRCDPISGHTALYWYRQSLGQGLEFLIYFQGNSAPDKSGLPSDRFSAERTGGSVSTLTIQRTQQEDSAVYLCASSLRRTDYEQYFGPGTRLTVT.

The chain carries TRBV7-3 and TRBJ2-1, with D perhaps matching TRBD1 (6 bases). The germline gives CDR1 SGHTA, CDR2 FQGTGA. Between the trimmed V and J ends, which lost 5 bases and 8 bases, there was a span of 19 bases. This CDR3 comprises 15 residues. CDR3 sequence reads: CASSLGAKEGDEQFF. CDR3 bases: TGTGCCAGCAGCCTGGGGGCGAAGGAAGGCGATGAGCAGTTCTTC.

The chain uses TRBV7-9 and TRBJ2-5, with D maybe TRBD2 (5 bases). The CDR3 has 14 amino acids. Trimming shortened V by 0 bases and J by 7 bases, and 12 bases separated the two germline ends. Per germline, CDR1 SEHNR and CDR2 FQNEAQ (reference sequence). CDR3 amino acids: CASSLAREAGTQYF. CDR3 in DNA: TGTGCCAGCAGCTTAGCGCGAGAGGCGGGGACCCAGTACTTC.

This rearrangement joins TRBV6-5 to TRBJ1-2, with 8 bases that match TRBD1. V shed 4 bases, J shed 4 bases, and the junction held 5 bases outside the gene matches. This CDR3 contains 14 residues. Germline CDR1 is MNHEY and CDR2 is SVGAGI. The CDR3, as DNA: TGTGCCAGCAGTTTCAGGACAGGGCTCTATGGCTACACCTTC. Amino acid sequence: CASSFRTGLYGYTF.

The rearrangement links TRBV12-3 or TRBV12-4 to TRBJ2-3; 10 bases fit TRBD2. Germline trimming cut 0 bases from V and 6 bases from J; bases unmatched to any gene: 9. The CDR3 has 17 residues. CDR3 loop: CASSLARSGGGPDTQYF. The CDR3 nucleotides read TGTGCCAGCAGTTTAGCGCGAAGCGGGGGGGGTCCGGATACGCAGTATTTT.

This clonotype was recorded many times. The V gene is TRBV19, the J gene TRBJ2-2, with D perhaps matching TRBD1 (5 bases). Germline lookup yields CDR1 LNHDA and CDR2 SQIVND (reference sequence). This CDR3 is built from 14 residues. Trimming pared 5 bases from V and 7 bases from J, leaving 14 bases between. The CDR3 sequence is CASSPQTEIGELFF. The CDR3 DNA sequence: TGTGCCAGTAGTCCCCAGACAGAAATCGGGGAGCTGTTTTTT.

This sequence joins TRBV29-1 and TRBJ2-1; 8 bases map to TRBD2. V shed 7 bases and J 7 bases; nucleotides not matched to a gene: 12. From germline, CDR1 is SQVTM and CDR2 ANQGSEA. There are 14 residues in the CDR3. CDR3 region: CSAGAGVKQNEQFF. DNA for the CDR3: TGCAGCGCGGGAGCGGGAGTGAAACAGAATGAGCAGTTCTTC.

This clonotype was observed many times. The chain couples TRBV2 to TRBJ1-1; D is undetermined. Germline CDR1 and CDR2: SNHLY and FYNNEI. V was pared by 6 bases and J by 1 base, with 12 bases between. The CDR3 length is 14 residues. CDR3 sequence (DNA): TGTGCCAGCAGCCTTCGTGGAGGGAACACTGAAGCTTTCTTT. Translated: CASSLRGGNTEAFF. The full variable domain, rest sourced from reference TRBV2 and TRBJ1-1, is EPEVTQTPSHQVTQMGQEVILRCVPISNHLYFYWYRQILGQKVEFLVSFYNNEISEKSEIFDDQFSVERPDGSNFTLKIRSTKLEDSAMYFCASSLRGGNTEAFFGQGTRLTVV.

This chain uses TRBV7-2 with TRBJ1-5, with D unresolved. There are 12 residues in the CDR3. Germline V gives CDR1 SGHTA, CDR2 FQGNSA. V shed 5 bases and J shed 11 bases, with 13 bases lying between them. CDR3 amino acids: CASSRDGGAQHF. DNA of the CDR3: TGTGCCAGCAGCCGAGATGGCGGGGCCCAGCATTTT.

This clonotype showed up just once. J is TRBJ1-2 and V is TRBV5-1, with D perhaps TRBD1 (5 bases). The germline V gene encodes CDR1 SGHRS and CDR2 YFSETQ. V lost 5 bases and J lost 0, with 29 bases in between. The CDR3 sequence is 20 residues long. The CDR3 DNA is TGCGCCAGCAGTTACACCGGGATCAACTTTGGGGCCGTTACTAACTATGGCTACACCTTC. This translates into CASSYTGINFGAVTNYGYTF. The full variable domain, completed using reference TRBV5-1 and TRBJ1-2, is KAGVTQTPRYLIKTRGQQVTLSCSPISGHRSVSWYQQTPGQGLQFLFEYFSETQRNKGNFPGRFSGRQFSNSRSEMNVSTLELGDSALYLCASSYTGINFGAVTNYGYTFGSGTRLTVV.

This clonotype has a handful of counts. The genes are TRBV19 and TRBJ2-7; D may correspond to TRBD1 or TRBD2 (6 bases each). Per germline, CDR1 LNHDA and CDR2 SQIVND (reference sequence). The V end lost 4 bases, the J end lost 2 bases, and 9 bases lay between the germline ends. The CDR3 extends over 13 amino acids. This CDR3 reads CASSTGAPYEQYF. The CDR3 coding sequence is TGTGCCAGTAGTACGGGGGCGCCCTACGAGCAGTACTTC.

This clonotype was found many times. In DNA, the CDR3 is TGCAGCGTTGAAGATAAGGGGAGGGGCTATGGCTACACCTTC. This gives the protein CSVEDKGRGYGYTF. V is TRBV29-1 and J is TRBJ1-2; TRBD1 might be the D (5 bases). There are 14 residues in the CDR3. V lost 0 bases and J lost 4, with 12 bases in between. Germline lookup yields CDR1 SQVTM and CDR2 ANQGSEA.

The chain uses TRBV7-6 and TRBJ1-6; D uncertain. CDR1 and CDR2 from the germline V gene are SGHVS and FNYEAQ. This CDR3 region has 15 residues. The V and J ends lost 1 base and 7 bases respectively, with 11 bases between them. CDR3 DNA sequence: TGTGCCAGCAGCTTAGGGAGGGAGAGCAATTCACCCCTCCACTTT. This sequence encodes CASSLGRESNSPLHF.

The CDR3 loop reads CSVAGASGRSSYNEQFF. CDR3 coding DNA: TGCAGCGTGGCGGGCGCTAGCGGGAGGTCCTCCTACAATGAGCAGTTCTTC. This chain connects TRBV29-1 to TRBJ2-1; 11 bases map to TRBD2. The CDR3 contains 17 residues. Germline values: CDR1 SQVTM, CDR2 ANQGSEA. The J segment lost 0 bases and the V segment lost 6 bases, leaving 10 bases of the junction unmatched.

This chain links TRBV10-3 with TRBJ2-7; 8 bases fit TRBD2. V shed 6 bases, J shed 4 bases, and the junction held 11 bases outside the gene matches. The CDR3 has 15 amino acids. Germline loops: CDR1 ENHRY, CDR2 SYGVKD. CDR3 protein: CAIRKRESLGYEQYF. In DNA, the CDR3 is TGTGCCATCAGGAAGCGGGAGAGTTTAGGATACGAGCAGTACTTC.

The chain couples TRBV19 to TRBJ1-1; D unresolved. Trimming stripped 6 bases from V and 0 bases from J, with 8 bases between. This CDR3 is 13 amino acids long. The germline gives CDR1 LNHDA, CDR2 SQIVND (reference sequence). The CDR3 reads CASSREVNTEAFF. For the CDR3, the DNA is TGTGCCAGTAGCCGGGAGGTGAACACTGAAGCTTTCTTT.

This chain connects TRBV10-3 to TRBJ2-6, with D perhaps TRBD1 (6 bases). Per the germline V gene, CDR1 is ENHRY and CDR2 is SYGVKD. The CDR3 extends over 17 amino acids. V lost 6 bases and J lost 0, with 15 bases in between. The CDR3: CAIRPGTYSSGANVLTF. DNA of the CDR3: TGTGCCATCAGACCCGGGACATACAGCTCTGGGGCCAACGTCCTGACTTTC.

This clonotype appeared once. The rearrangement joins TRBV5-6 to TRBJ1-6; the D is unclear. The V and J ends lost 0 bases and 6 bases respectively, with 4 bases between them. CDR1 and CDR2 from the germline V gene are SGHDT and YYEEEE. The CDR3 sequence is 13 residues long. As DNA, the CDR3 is TGTGCCAGCAGCTTGGAAGTTAATTCACCCCTCCACTTT. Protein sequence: CASSLEVNSPLHF.

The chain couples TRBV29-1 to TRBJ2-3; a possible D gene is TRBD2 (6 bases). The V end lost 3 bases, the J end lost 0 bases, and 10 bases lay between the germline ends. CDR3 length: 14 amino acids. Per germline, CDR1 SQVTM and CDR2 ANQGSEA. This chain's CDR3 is CSVDQGLSTDTQYF. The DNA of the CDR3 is TGCAGCGTTGATCAGGGACTTAGCACAGATACGCAGTATTTT.

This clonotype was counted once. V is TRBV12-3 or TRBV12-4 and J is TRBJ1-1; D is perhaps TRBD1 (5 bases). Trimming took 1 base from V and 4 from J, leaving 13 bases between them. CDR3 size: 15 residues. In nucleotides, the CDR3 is TGTGCCAGCAGTTTAGAAGCGTTGGGGGGCACTGAAGCTTTCTTT. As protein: CASSLEALGGTEAFF.

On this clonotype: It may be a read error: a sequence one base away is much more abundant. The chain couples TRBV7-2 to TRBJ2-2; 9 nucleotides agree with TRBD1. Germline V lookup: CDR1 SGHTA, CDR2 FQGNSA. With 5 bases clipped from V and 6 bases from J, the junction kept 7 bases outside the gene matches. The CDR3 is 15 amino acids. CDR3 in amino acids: CASSGDRGGPGELFF. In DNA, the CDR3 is TGTGCCAGCAGCGGCGACAGGGGGGGCCCCGGGGAGCTGTTTTTT.

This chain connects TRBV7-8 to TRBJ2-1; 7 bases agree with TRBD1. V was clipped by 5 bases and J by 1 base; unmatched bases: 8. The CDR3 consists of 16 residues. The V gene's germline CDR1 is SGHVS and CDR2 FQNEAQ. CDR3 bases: TGTGCCAGCAGCCCCCCCGGACAGGTGTCCTACAATGAGCAGTTCTTC. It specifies CASSPPGQVSYNEQFF.

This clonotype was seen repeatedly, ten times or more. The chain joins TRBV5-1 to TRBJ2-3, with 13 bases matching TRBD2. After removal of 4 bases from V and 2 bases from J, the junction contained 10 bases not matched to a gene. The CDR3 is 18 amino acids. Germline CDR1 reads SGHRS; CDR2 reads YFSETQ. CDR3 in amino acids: CASSLEGLAGFYTDTQYF. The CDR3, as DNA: TGCGCCAGCAGCCTAGAGGGACTAGCGGGGTTCTACACAGATACGCAGTATTTT.

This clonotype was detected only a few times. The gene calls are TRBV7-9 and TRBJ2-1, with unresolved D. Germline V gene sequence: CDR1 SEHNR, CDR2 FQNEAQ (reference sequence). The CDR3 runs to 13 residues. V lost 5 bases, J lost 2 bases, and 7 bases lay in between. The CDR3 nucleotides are TGTGCCAGCAGCCCCCACGCCTACAATGAGCAGTTCTTC. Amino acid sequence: CASSPHAYNEQFF.

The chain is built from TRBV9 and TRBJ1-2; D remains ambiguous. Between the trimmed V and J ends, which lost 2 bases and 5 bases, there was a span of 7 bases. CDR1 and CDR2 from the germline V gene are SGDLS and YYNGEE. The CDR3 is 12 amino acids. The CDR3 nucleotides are TGTGCCAGCAGCGTGGGAAGGTATGGCTACACCTTC. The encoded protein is CASSVGRYGYTF. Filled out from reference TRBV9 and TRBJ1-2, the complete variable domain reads DSGVTQTPKHLITATGQRVTLRCSPRSGDLSVYWYQQSLDQGLQFLIQYYNGEERAKGNILERFSAQQFPDLHSELNLSSLELGDSALYFCASSVGRYGYTFGSGTRLTVV.

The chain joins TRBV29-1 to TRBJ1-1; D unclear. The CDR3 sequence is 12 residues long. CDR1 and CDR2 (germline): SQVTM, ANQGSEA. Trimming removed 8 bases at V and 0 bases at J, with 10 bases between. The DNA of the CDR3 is TGCAGCTTCGGACGGCTGAACACTGAAGCTTTCTTT. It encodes CSFGRLNTEAFF.

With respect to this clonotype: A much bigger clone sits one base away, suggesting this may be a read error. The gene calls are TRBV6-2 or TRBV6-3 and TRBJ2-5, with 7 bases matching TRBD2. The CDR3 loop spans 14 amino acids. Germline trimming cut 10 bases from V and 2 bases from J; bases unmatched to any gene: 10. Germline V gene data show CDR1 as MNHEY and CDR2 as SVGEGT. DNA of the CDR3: TGTGCCACCCACCTTTGGACTAGACAAGAGACCCAGTACTTC. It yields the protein CATHLWTRQETQYF.

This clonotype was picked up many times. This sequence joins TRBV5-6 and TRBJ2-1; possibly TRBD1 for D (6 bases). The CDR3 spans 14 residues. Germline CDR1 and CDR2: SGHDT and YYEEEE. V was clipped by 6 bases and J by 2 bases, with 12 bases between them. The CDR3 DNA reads TGTGCCAGCAAGGTCGGGGACACCTACAATGAGCAGTTCTTC. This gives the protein CASKVGDTYNEQFF. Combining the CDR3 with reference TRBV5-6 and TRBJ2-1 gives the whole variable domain DAGVTQSPTHLIKTRGQQVTLRCSPKSGHDTVSWYQQALGQGPQFIFQYYEEEERQRGNFPDRFSGHQFPNYSSELNVNALLLGDSALYLCASKVGDTYNEQFFGPGTRLTVL.

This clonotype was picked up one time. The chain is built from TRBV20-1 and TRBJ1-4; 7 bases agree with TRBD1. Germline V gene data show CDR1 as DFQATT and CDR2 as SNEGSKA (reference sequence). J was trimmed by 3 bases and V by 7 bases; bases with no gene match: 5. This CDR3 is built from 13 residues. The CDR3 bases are TGCAGTGTTCCGGGACAGCCTAATGAAAAACTGTTTTTT. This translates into CSVPGQPNEKLFF.